Included here is one T cell receptor beta chain sequence, with context. The antigen remains undetermined. PBMCs were density-gradient isolated from roughly 10 ml fresh blood. For repertoire sequencing, the TCR beta CDR3 regions were amplified from RNA transcripts. An initial RT-PCR round employing HTBI primers preceded a second-round multiplex PCR. TCRdb re-analysed the multiplex PCR reads in MiXCR, keeping a single row per CDR3 protein. The table lists some 750,000 distinct CDR3 sequences, approximately 40% of them singletons, with 44% in the top ten. This CDR3 spans 12 amino acids. Germline CDR1 reads LNHDA; CDR2 reads SQIVND (reference sequence). V was shortened by 6 bases and J by 7 bases, with 12 bases between the two germline ends. The data derive from a study of Graves' ophthalmopathy and Graves' hyperthyroidism. Study-level points and caveats: Also, most clonotypes expanded in the thyroid above 0.001 frequency appeared in blood.

V gene TRBV19 combines with J gene TRBJ1-2, with D possibly matching TRBD1 (5 bases). The sequenced material came from peripheral blood. The sequence came from an adult man with Graves' ophthalmopathy. The CDR3 sequence is CASRGDDGGYTF. For the CDR3, the DNA is TGTGCCAGTAGGGGGGACGATGGTGGCTACACCTTC.